The TCR beta chain under discussion was sequenced for a study of breast tumors, draining lymph nodes, adjacent tissues. Study-level results: Tumor repertoires ranked between lymph nodes and nontumor tissue in diversity, with V and J gene preferences. That most tumor T cells come from lymph nodes remained unproven. Compared with basal-like, luminal-like tumors shared significantly more repertoire with nontumor tissue.

Axillary draining lymph nodes of breast cancer patients supplied the node samples. The CDR3 has 13 residues. The ends were cut back, 2 bases at V and 4 bases at J, with 6 bases in the middle. CDR1 is MNHEY and CDR2 is SVGAGI in the germline V gene. MiXCR, run by TCRdb on the multiplex PCR reads, gives a single entry per CDR3 protein. Of roughly 130,000 distinct CDR3 sequences in the sample, about 33% were seen once. This clonotype was recorded at least ten times. Antigen: not known. The sequencing input was axillary lymph node tissue. The rearrangement uses TRBV6-5 and TRBJ1-5; D not certain. The clonotype originates from a female donor with breast cancer. Some clones in this sample may be carry-over from other donors' samples. Here the CDR3 reads CASSYMRNQPQHF. CDR3 sequence (DNA): TGTGCCAGCAGTTACATGAGGAATCAGCCCCAGCATTTT.